This T cell receptor (beta chain) was profiled in a study of Graves' ophthalmopathy and Graves' hyperthyroidism. The wider study: There was a collection of peripheral blood at initial diagnosis, before any treatment.

Fresh peripheral blood, 10 ml, was the PBMC source. Beta-chain TCR CDR3 regions were amplified from RNA transcripts. The workflow started with a first-round RT-PCR run with HTBI primers and then moved on to a second-round multiplex PCR. TCRdb recomputed calls from the multiplex PCR reads with MiXCR, one row per CDR3 protein. This repertoire shows hundreds of thousands of distinct CDR3 sequences, 40% found once; its top ten account for around 40%. This CDR3 contains 13 residues. Trimming cost V 10 bases and J 10 bases, with 18 bases left between them. The germline gives CDR1 SGHDT, CDR2 YYEEEE. The chain joins TRBV5-6 to TRBJ1-6; D may be TRBD1 (5 bases). The sequence was obtained from an adult man with Graves' ophthalmopathy. Specimen: peripheral blood. The CDR3 sequence: CAWSVEGRSPLHF. The DNA for the CDR3 is TGTGCCTGGAGTGTGGAGGGGCGATCACCCCTCCACTTT. The full variable domain, its missing parts supplied by reference TRBV5-6 and TRBJ1-6, is DAGVTQSPTHLIKTRGQQVTLRCSPKSGHDTVSWYQQALGQGPQFIFQYYEEEERQRGNFPDRFSGHQFPNYSSELNVNALLLGDSALYLCAWSVEGRSPLHFGNGTRLTVT.